This TCR beta chain comes out of a study of blood T cell repertoires in COVID-19. Study at large: Sample material is recorded as cDNA or gDNA derived from T cells, B-cell-depleted T cells, or PBMCs.

In its sample, this clone was seen once. The germline V gene has CDR1 SEHNR and CDR2 FQNEAQ (reference sequence). V was pared by 2 bases and J by 4 bases, with 6 bases between. The CDR3 contains 12 residues. Produced via immunoSEQ multiplex PCR; TCRdb's table is partial and in-frame only. The sample records approximately 130,000 clones, over 80% being singletons. V gene TRBV7-9 combines with J gene TRBJ2-7, with TRBD1 as a possible D gene (5 bases). Sequencing used PBMCs or T cells enriched from blood (not recorded which). The clonotype comes from a man younger than 40 who had recovered from COVID-19. The CDR3 sequence is CASSLQGYEQYF. The DNA of the CDR3 is TGTGCCAGCAGCTTACAGGGTTACGAGCAGTACTTC.